Each of the 12 T cell receptor beta chains below was sequenced from the same sample in a study of vaccination and CD4 T cells after COVID-19. TCRdb recomputed calls from the PCR reads with MiXCR, one row per CDR3 protein. This table holds approximately 17,000 distinct CDR3 sequences, 55% to 80% found once. This sample comprised CD4+ T cells from blood, obtained after SARS-CoV-2 vaccination. The receptor source for this set is a human donor who had recovered from COVID-19.

CDR3 sequence reads: CASKSGSGTDTQYF. As DNA, the CDR3 is TGTGCCAGCAAAAGCGGGAGTGGCACAGATACGCAGTATTTT. The rearrangement joins TRBV7-2 to TRBJ2-3; 8 nucleotides match TRBD2. The V segment lost 7 bases and the J segment 1 base; nucleotides outside the gene matches: 4. Per germline, CDR1 SGHTA and CDR2 FQGNSA. The CDR3 extends over 14 amino acids.

The V gene is TRBV6-1, the J gene TRBJ1-1, with 9 bases lining up with TRBD1. CDR1 and CDR2 (germline): MNHNS, SASEGT. V dropped 5 bases and J dropped 7; count of bases not matched to a gene: 5. The CDR3 consists of 13 residues. The CDR3 sequence is CASSPGGQGEAFF. The CDR3 coding sequence is TGTGCCAGCAGTCCAGGGGGACAGGGTGAAGCTTTCTTT.

This clonotype turned up a few times. V usage is TRBV20-1 and J usage is TRBJ1-5; 7 nucleotides line up with TRBD1. CDR1 is DFQATT, CDR2 SNEGSKA, per germline (reference sequence). The junction had 6 bases not matched to a gene; V was cut back by 3 bases and J by 4 bases. This CDR3 region has 14 residues. The CDR3 spells CSASLDRPNQPQHF. Written as DNA, the CDR3 is TGCAGTGCTAGCCTGGACAGGCCAAATCAGCCCCAGCATTTT.

The chain links TRBV10-3 to TRBJ1-5, with D possibly being TRBD1 (6 bases). Trimming stripped 6 bases from V and 6 bases from J, with 6 bases between. Germline loops: CDR1 ENHRY, CDR2 SYGVKD. The CDR3 sequence is 11 residues long. CDR3 region: CAIRTGQPQHF. The CDR3 region has the DNA TGTGCCATCAGGACAGGTCAGCCCCAGCATTTT.

The chain links TRBV18 to TRBJ2-1; D remains ambiguous. The V gene lost 3 bases and the J gene lost 5 bases, with 11 bases spanning the gap. The CDR3 length is 14 residues. In germline, CDR1 is KGHSH, CDR2 LQKENI. The CDR3 coding sequence is TGTGCCAGCTCACCCCTTGACGGAGACAATGAGCAGTTCTTC. This translates into CASSPLDGDNEQFF.

This clonotype has just a few counts. This chain links TRBV27 with TRBJ2-3, with 10 bases that match TRBD2. Germline-derived CDR1 and CDR2 are MNHEY and SMNVEV (reference sequence). This CDR3 has 16 residues. J lost 3 bases, V lost 7 bases, and 10 bases had no gene match. The CDR3 nucleotides read TGTGCCAGCACTTCCCTAGCGGGAGATCGGACAGATACGCAGTATTTT. It encodes CASTSLAGDRTDTQYF.

V and J are TRBV6-1 and TRBJ1-5, with a tentative D call TRBD1 (5 bases). V lost 6 bases, J lost 7 bases, and 16 bases lay in between. This CDR3 spans 14 amino acids. Germline V gene data show CDR1 as MNHNS and CDR2 as SASEGT. In DNA, the CDR3 is TGTGCCAGCAGGCTGGTGGGCGGGGGACAGCCCCAGCATTTT. It codes for CASRLVGGGQPQHF.

This clonotype appeared once. The gene calls are TRBV20-1 and TRBJ2-7; D possibly corresponds to TRBD2 (5 bases). The CDR3 totals 11 residues. CDR1 is DFQATT, CDR2 SNEGSKA, per germline (reference sequence). V gave up 3 bases and J gave up 5 bases, with 8 bases separating them. CDR3 bases: TGCAGTGCTAGGAGCGGCCACGAGCAGTACTTC. It is translated as CSARSGHEQYF.

This clonotype turned up a few times. The chain is built from TRBV6-1 and TRBJ2-3; weak D call: TRBD1 (6 bases). Per germline, CDR1 MNHNS and CDR2 SASEGT. This CDR3 region has 13 residues. The V end was cut by 6 bases, the J end by 4 bases, with 11 bases between. In DNA form, the CDR3 reads TGTGCCAGCAGCCCAGAGGGGGCAGATACGCAGTATTTT. This encodes CASSPEGADTQYF.

The chain uses TRBV30 and TRBJ1-2; a weak D match, TRBD1 (6 bases). CDR3 length: 14 amino acids. V lost 3 bases to trimming and J lost 7 bases, with 18 bases between them. Germline CDR1 GTSNPN, CDR2 SVGIG (reference sequence). The CDR3 bases are TGTGCCTGGAGCCCCTCTACAGGGTGGTTTGGCTACACCTTC. Residues: CAWSPSTGWFGYTF.

The chain recombines TRBV18 with TRBJ1-5; a possible D gene is TRBD1 (5 bases). Germline V gene data show CDR1 as KGHSH and CDR2 as LQKENI. Trimming pared 2 bases from V and 0 bases from J, leaving 11 bases between. This CDR3 region has 16 residues. For the CDR3, the DNA is TGTGCCAGCTCACCATTCGGGGCGAATAGCAATCAGCCCCAGCATTTT. Translated, it gives CASSPFGANSNQPQHF.

This clonotype was detected only once. V is TRBV6-5 and J is TRBJ2-2, with D possibly being TRBD1 (6 bases). V was clipped by 2 bases and J by 0 bases, with 16 bases between them. This CDR3 is 18 amino acids long. Germline assignment: CDR1 MNHEY and CDR2 SVGAGI. The CDR3 is CASSYTYRAGANTGELFF. DNA of the CDR3: TGTGCCAGCAGTTACACATACAGGGCAGGTGCGAACACCGGGGAGCTGTTTTTT.